The source of this TCR beta chain is a study of cytomegalovirus exposure and HLA in healthy donors (dated by TCRdb to 2017 to 2019). About the investigation overall: An earlier analysis of roughly 500 of the donors reported over 250 Gb of sequence data and 117 million unique TCR beta sequences obtained from 180 million or so T cells. Typing coverage varied by locus: about 629-630 donors for A, B, C, DRB1 and DQB1; roughly 510 for DQA1; around 610 for DPA1; around 490 for DPB1. Every discovery cohort repertoire had been produced on one sequencing platform. In addition to the first cohort of about 650 subjects, a separate validation cohort of approximately 110 different subjects was used. Because of strong linkage in the cohort, a few DR-DQ haplotypes were treated as single units for association and clustering. An early release covering 550 to 700 HLA-typed donors comprised around 300 gigabases of sequencing data and approximately 80 million unique TCR sequences. Donor age, sex, ethnicity and CMV serostatus were collected together with the repertoire data. In an earlier analysis of about 590 of the donors, high-throughput TCR beta sequencing was used to judge whether each TCR beta V gene segment behaved as functional or pseudogenic. Of the approximately 400 genotyped donors, 65% to 90% were placed in the genetic ancestry cluster associated with self-reported Caucasian donors. In the later analysis, no new phenotypic data were used to find candidate immune exposures; instead, reliance was placed on TCR beta sequences and their occurrence across donors. The study aimed to test whether cataloging public T cell receptors could reveal signatures of past pathogen exposure. Using immunosequencing, the study profiled T cell repertoires from approximately 700 subjects and related those repertoires to cytomegalovirus serostatus. Among 398 genotyped donors of the cohort, an average of roughly 240,000 unique TCR beta nucleotide sequences were sequenced per donor, roughly 20% of them non-productive. To predict cytomegalovirus infection status, the study combined high-throughput TCR immunosequencing, statistical association of individual TCRs with disease status, and machine learning. Genome-wide SNP genotypes for about 60% of the 666 donors were used in a later genetic analysis, which treated that subset as a discovery cohort. Class I and class II HLA loci were covered by the typing at four-digit resolution. To study patterns of TCR occurrence, a later analysis re-analyzed previously published TCR beta repertoires from 666 donors and added high-resolution HLA genotyping.

The cohort consisted of 600 to 750 healthy bone marrow donors. Cohort members were all nominally healthy when sampled, although unrecorded immune exposures were likely present. The donor tested CMV seronegative and was one of the 352 seronegative cohort members. A peripheral blood sample was collected from each donor, and TCR beta sequencing was performed on peripheral blood mononuclear cells. The Qiagen DNeasy Blood Extraction Kit was used to extract genomic DNA from the blood cell samples. For this clone: Its cognate antigen has yet to be identified. Base qualities are missing; no much larger clone stands one base away.

Summary of the overall study and its limitations: Because some donors lacked HLA typing at each locus, the association tests relied only on the typed subset. In a later analysis, several top co-occurrence clusters were reported to appear linked to parvovirus B19, influenza, CMV and Epstein-Barr virus. Strong co-occurrence of HLA alleles, especially DR and DQ, made assigning TCR associations to individual alleles difficult. Most TCR sequences were seen in very few donors, while some public TCRs were found in many individuals. In a later analysis, the rate of TCR association differed among HLA loci, with DRB1 alleles having the most associated TCRs and HLA-C alleles having the fewest. In vitro tests confirmed that a few of the cytomegalovirus-associated TCR beta chains recognize cytomegalovirus antigens. Because counts were too low, under 20 rarely observed V segments, including chromosome 9 orphons, were left out of the earlier analysis of 587 of the donors. In a later analysis, 15,000 to 20,000 TCR beta sequences were associated with specific HLA alleles at a false discovery rate of 0.05. A later genetic analysis associated a missense DCLRE1C variant with V-gene and J-gene trimming of TCR beta chains, and an independent cohort replicated the association. Immune exposure information for the cohort was limited to CMV serostatus. Sequencing depth was assumed to be roughly uniform across donors in the presence/absence analyses, though that assumption may not hold. The study gave a list of about 160 TCR beta chains associated with cytomegalovirus. Correlated functional status among segregating V segments might be attributable to linkage disequilibrium, but an unknown experimental factor could not be ruled out. In a later genetic analysis, fewer N-insertions in productive TCRs were reported among donors in an Asian-associated ancestry cluster than the 666-donor mean. According to a later analysis, most CMV-associated TCR beta chains appeared to be HLA-restricted, and the HLA associations seemed to be driven largely by CMV exposure. The sequencing pipeline was judged likely to have produced a cluster of highly shared sequence variants as a technical artifact. A further reported finding was that TCR beta sequences accurately predicted the HLA-A and HLA-B alleles for most subjects in the first cohort. In a later analysis, HLA-associated TCR beta chains were found to be more clonally expanded and to have lower generation probabilities than equally common non-associated chains. The cohort was sequenced for TCR beta chains only, and without alpha or paired-chain data the features that could be detected were limited. The 87-base-pair reads could not distinguish some IMGT-functional V segments, including TRBV6-2 and TRBV6-3, so those segments were excluded. Broadly in line with IMGT annotations, most TCR beta V segments showed up in productive rearrangements about 87% or about 30% of the time in an earlier analysis of around 550 of the donors. The authors suggested that the approach could potentially be generalized to other disease states and immunological phenotypes. The classifier was reported to diagnose cytomegalovirus status with high specificity and sensitivity in both the original cohort and the validation cohort.

The protocol used for the library was the immunoSEQ multiplex PCR assay. A mixture of 60 forward primers for TCR Vbeta segments and 13 reverse primers for TCR Jbeta segments was used in the multiplex PCR. A multiplex PCR assay on genomic DNA amplified the CDR3 region of rearranged TCR beta genes. The Illumina HiSeq System was used to sequence the amplified TCR beta libraries as 87-base-pair reads. The original methods were these. A later analysis counted some 74 million unique TCR beta chains across the 666 repertoires, and approximately 11 million of these chains were shared by at least two donors. To remove PCR and sequencing errors, raw reads were error-corrected and collapsed into unique sequences using a nearest-neighbor algorithm that merged closely related sequences. Alignment of CDR3 sequences to IMGT reference sequences was used to assign V, D and J gene segments. For a sequence to be retained, at least a six-nucleotide match to both a V gene segment and a J gene segment was required. Rearrangements were classified as productive when the CDR3 lacked stop codons and remained in frame with V and J, and all other rearrangements were classified as non-productive. Following IMGT convention, CDR3 was defined as the stretch from the second conserved V-encoded cysteine to the conserved J-encoded phenylalanine. In an earlier analysis of more than 550 of the donors, sequences lacking an unambiguous match to a single V gene segment were excluded. An earlier analysis of roughly 590 of the donors called V segments functional above 56.7% productive rearrangements and segregating when the between-donor standard deviation exceeded 5%. A statistical classification framework was built to diagnose cytomegalovirus status from the catalog of TCR beta chain sequences. A later analysis assigned V and J genes by comparing TCR nucleotide sequences with IMGT/GENE-DB human TR gene sequences. In a later analysis, CDR3 sequences and most-parsimonious VDJ recombination scenarios were assigned using the TCRdist pipeline. In a later analysis, each TCR beta chain was defined by its CDR3 amino acid sequence together with its V-gene family, and reads without a unique V-gene family were excluded. In a later analysis, 500 to 650 highly shared, low-generation-probability nucleotide sequences were removed to address suspected cross-contamination and a sequencing artifact. In a later analysis, a clonal expansion index for each public chain was calculated from normalized within-repertoire ranks of inferred template counts. In a later analysis, generation probabilities were computed using a VDJ recombination model fitted to out-of-frame rearrangements, and the results were checked against IGoR. In a later analysis, hypergeometric tests were used to score TCR-TCR, TCR-HLA and TCR-CMV co-occurrence, with a repertoire-size bias correction applied to TCR pairs. False discovery rates were estimated in a later analysis by permuting HLA or CMV assignments 20 times. A later analysis grouped co-occurring TCRs with DBSCAN, adding TCRdist sequence similarity when clustering within HLA-allele-positive subsets. Repertoires with fewer than 30,000 or more than 120,000 public chains were left out of co-occurrence clustering, as were roughly five repertoires with anomalous nucleotide sharing. As stored in TCRdb, this immuneACCESS dataset retains in-frame rearrangements with V and J assigned. A fraction of the clones does not appear; measured against another copy, unresolved V genes explain less than half of the discrepancy, and the remainder lacks a known reason. V and J calls and clone size are as listed in that table; D and trimming were resolved from the DNA. For this sample the table gives about 110,000 clones, of which roughly 68% were detected only once. Roughly 2.4% of the sample is in the top ten clones.

Sequences SQVTM (CDR1) and ANQGSEA (CDR2) are obtained from the germline V gene. CDR3 length: 14 amino acids, cysteine to phenylalanine. CDR3 DNA is the only sequence kept; it has 42 bases, read in frame from the first base. The receptor was isolated from a woman in her 30s in good health and CMV-seronegative. Input material: PBMCs. The chain is assembled from TRBV29-1 and TRBJ2-5; TRBD1 matches 8 bases in the middle. The J call may be wrong; the DNA end is better matched by TRBJ2-7. The CDR3 amino acid sequence is: CSVPKQGVNNEQYF. The nucleotide sequence is given as TGCAGCGTTCCCAAACAGGGGGTAAATAACGAGCAGTACTTC.